A selection of T cell receptor beta chains follows, all from one sample in a study of blood T cell repertoires in COVID-19. This table comes from immunoSEQ multiplex PCR, and its TCRdb copy is limited to in-frame clones, with some not included. Of 55,000 to 75,000 clones listed, around 90% are singletons. Material for sequencing was peripheral blood. The receptor set was obtained from a human donor with active COVID-19. The donor label of this sample is uncertain. Each CDR3 is given with its conserved first and last residue. D genes are given only for firm matches. Rows may omit the clone size; those that give it use once, few, many or a size class.

>TRBV7-2|.|.|TRBJ2-1
TGTGCCAGCAGCCCCGCGGCGAGCTCCTACAATGAGCAGTTCTTC
CASSPAASSYNEQFF
>TRBV6-5|.|.|TRBJ2-7
TGTGCCAGCAAGAAATCGGGAACCCTCTCCTACGAGCAGTACTTC
CASKKSGTLSYEQYF
>TRBV7-8|.|.|TRBJ1-1
TGTGCCAGCAGTCGAATCCAGGGGAACACTGAAGCTTTCTTT
CASSRIQGNTEAFF
>TRBV5-1|.|TRBD1|TRBJ1-2
TGCGCCAGCAGCTGGATTTCGGGACAGGGATTTCGGGGCTACACCTTC
CASSWISGQGFRGYTF
>TRBV3-1/TRBV3-2|few|TRBD1|TRBJ1-5
TGTGCCAGCAGCCTTGACAGGGATCAGCCCCAGCATTTT
CASSLDRDQPQHF
>TRBV2|.|.|TRBJ2-1
TGTGCCAGCAGTGATAGAGGGGAGCAGTTCTTC
CASSDRGEQFF
>TRBV27|.|.|TRBJ2-7
TGTGCCAGCAGTTTGGCCACCACCTACGAGCAGTACTTC
CASSLATTYEQYF
>TRBV6-5|.|.|TRBJ1-1
TGTGCCAGCGGGGCACAGGGATGGGGGAACACTGAAGCTTTCTTT
CASGAQGWGNTEAFF
>TRBV6-4|.|.|TRBJ1-6
TGTGCCAGCAGTGCCTCGTCTGTCTTAAATTCACCCCTCCACTTT
CASSASSVLNSPLHF
>TRBV2|.|.|TRBJ2-2
TGTGCCAGCAGTACACAGGGTTTTCGGACCGGGGAGCTGTTTTTT
CASSTQGFRTGELFF
>TRBV6-6|.|.|TRBJ2-1
TGTGCCACCAGCCGGGGGAATGAGCAGTTCTTC
CATSRGNEQFF
>TRBV2|.|TRBD1|TRBJ1-2
TGTGCCAGCAGGACAGGGATGGAAGGCTACACCTTC
CASRTGMEGYTF
>TRBV18|.|TRBD1|TRBJ2-7
TGTGCCAGCTCGTTCGGACAGGGAGTCGCCTACGAGCAGTACTTC
CASSFGQGVAYEQYF
>TRBV11-2|.|.|TRBJ2-4
TGTGCCAGCAGCCCACTGATCCGGGTGGACATTCAGTACTTC
CASSPLIRVDIQYF
>TRBV7-6|.|.|TRBJ2-3
TGTGCCAGCAGCCCTCAGGCGGATACGCAGTATTTT
CASSPQADTQYF
>TRBV7-3|.|.|TRBJ1-6
TGTGCCAGCAGCTTCCAGGCGAATTCACCCCTCCACTTT
CASSFQANSPLHF
>TRBV5-5|.|.|TRBJ1-3
TGTGCCAGCAGCTTGAATGGGGGGTCTGGAAACACCATATATTTT
CASSLNGGSGNTIYF
>TRBV2|.|.|TRBJ2-7
TGTGCCAGCGAGGTTCGGGGAACGACCTACGAGCAGTACTTC
CASEVRGTTYEQYF
>TRBV6-6|once|.|TRBJ2-3
TGTGCCAGCAAGCGGCCCCAGCAAGATACGCAGTATTTT
CASKRPQQDTQYF
>TRBV18|.|TRBD1|TRBJ1-1
TGTGCCAGCCGAAACGCAGGGGGCACTGAAGCTTTCTTT
CASRNAGGTEAFF
>TRBV29-1|.|TRBD1|TRBJ1-1
TGCAGCGTTGGTTCAGGGGGCCAGACTGAAGCTTTCTTT
CSVGSGGQTEAFF
>TRBV5-1|.|.|TRBJ2-1
TGCGCCAGCAGCTCAGGGGACTACCTGAACAATGAGCAGTTCTTC
CASSSGDYLNNEQFF
>TRBV10-3|.|TRBD1|TRBJ1-5
TGTGCCATCAGCCCGGGACAGGGATATAGCAATCAGCCCCAGCATTTT
CAISPGQGYSNQPQHF
>TRBV30|.|.|TRBJ1-5
TGTGCCTGGAGTGTACGGGGTTATAGCAATCAGCCCCAGCATTTT
CAWSVRGYSNQPQHF
>TRBV5-1|.|TRBD2|TRBJ2-7
TGCGCCAGCAGCCCCGCTGGGCGGGGGGACGAGCAGTACTTC
CASSPAGRGDEQYF